The 8 T cell receptor delta chains below come from one sample, sequenced in a study of γδ T cells in repeated Plasmodium falciparum infection. TCRdb fed the multiplex PCR reads into CATT to redo clone calling. The top ten hold 8.5% to 10% of the sample, which has some 50,000 delta-chain clones, about 1.5% seen once. Flow sorting of PBMC yielded separate Vgamma9/Vdelta2+ and Vdelta2-negative gammadelta T cell populations for bulk repertoire analysis. Sequencing was done on a sample of gamma-delta T cells from blood. These receptors all stem from a pool of human donors (malaria-infected and uninfected, not separated).

As regards this clone: A read error is likely here: a far larger clone is one base away. The sample has other DNA sequences that encode this CDR3 too. V usage is TRDV1 and J usage is TRDJ1; 9 positions agree with TRDD3. The J gene, missing from TCRdb, was assigned here through DNA to germline matching. Trimming removed 0 bases from V and 5 bases from J; junction bases left unmatched: 16. This CDR3 comprises 19 residues. Germline CDR1 and CDR2: TSWWSYY and QGS. CDR3 region: CALGELVVPSLGDSDKLIF. In nucleotides, the CDR3 is TGTGCTCTTGGGGAACTAGTCGTTCCCTCGCTGGGGGATTCGGATAAACTCATCTTT.

With regard to this clone: TCRdb assigns this DNA the protein of a much larger clone, which departs from its translation at residue 11; this likely reflects a read error, and the protein shown comes from translating the DNA. The CDR3 coding sequence is TGTGCTCTTGGGGGCCCTGGGAGTGTGACGGCCGGGGCACTGGGGGAGAGTCGGTTCGGTAAACTGATCTTT. This codes for CALGGPGSVTAGALGESRFGKLIF. The genes are TRDV1 and TRDJ1; 9 bases agree with TRDD3. The CDR3 has 24 residues. Germline-derived CDR1 and CDR2 are TSWWSYY and QGS.

This clone came up many times. The CDR3 DNA is TGTGCCTGTGACAGACTGGGGGTGATCGATAAACTCATCTTT. It specifies CACDRLGVIDKLIF. The chain joins TRDV2 to TRDJ1; 8 bases agree with TRDD3. TCRdb gives no J gene; it was assigned here by matching the DNA to germline. Germline V gene data show CDR1 as GEAIGNYY and CDR2 as EKD. This CDR3 comprises 14 residues. The trim removed 2 bases at V and 4 bases at J, leaving 5 bases unmatched.

Notes on this clone: A read error likely explains why the TCRdb protein, taken from a much larger clone, differs from this DNA's translation at residue 7; the protein shown is translated from the DNA. This rearrangement joins TRDV2 to TRDJ1; 8 bases map to TRDD3. As TCRdb names no J gene, one was assigned here on the basis of a DNA match to germline. Germline CDR1 reads GEAIGNYY; CDR2 reads EKD. The junction had 9 bases not matched to a gene; V was cut back by 3 bases and J by 1 base. The CDR3 contains 16 residues. The chain's CDR3 is CACDFLVGDLTDKLIF. The CDR3 nucleotides read TGTGCCTGTGACTTTCTAGTGGGGGATCTCACCGATAAACTCATCTTT.

The sample holds many counts of this clone. TCRdb pairs this DNA with a much larger clone's protein that differs at residue 13, likely a read error; the protein shown was translated from the DNA. The rearrangement uses TRDV1 and TRDJ1; unclear D gene. The CDR3 contains 19 residues. Germline CDR1 is TSWWSYY and CDR2 is QGS. V was clipped by 0 bases and J by 0 bases, with 20 bases between them. The CDR3 DNA reads as TGTGCTCTTGGGGAACTGCCGGTCTACGGTTTCCGGGACACCGATAAACTCATCTTT. Its translation: CALGELPVYGFRDTDKLIF.

This clone was counted between two and nine times. TCRdb shows a much larger clone's protein in place of this DNA's translation, and the two differ at residue 4, likely through a read error; the protein shown is translated from the DNA. V is TRDV1 and J is TRDJ1; weak D call: TRDD2 (5 bases). TCRdb records no J gene; here it was assigned by comparing the DNA to germline. Per germline, CDR1 TSWWSYY and CDR2 QGS. This CDR3 spans 20 amino acids. The chain's CDR3 is CALRELPTFLSTPFADKLIF. The CDR3 nucleotides read TGTGCTCTTAGGGAACTTCCCACGTTCTTGAGTACTCCCTTCGCCGATAAACTCATCTTT.

This clone was observed at least ten times. V gene TRDV3 combines with J gene TRDJ1, with 7 positions matching TRDD3. CDR1 is TVYSNPD and CDR2 is GDNSRS in the germline V gene (reference sequence). The CDR3 sequence is 18 residues long. Unmatched junction bases numbered 19, after V lost 3 bases and J lost 0 bases. The CDR3: CALTFLRGIRRYTDKLIF. For the CDR3, the DNA is TGTGCCTTGACTTTCCTTAGGGGGATCCGGCGGTACACCGATAAACTCATCTTT.

For this clone: The protein TCRdb lists belongs to a much larger clone and differs from this DNA's translation at residue 14, which points to a read error; the protein shown is made from the DNA. The J gene went uncalled, whereas the V gene is TRDV1; TRDD3 is the table's D call and was not checked against the DNA. Germline CDR1 and CDR2: TSWWSYY and QGS. The CDR3 loop spans 16 amino acids. Here the CDR3 DNA reads TGTGCTCTTGGGGAAGCCCGGCTGGGGGACACCGATAAACCCATCTTT. As protein: CALGEARLGDTDKPIF.